This TCR beta chain came from a study of blood T cell repertoires in COVID-19. CDR3 length equals 17 residues. The V gene end was trimmed by 0 bases and the J gene end by 3 bases; junction bases not matched to a gene: 9. Germline CDR1 and CDR2: MGHRA and YSYEKL. Profiling relied on immunoSEQ multiplex PCR, and the TCRdb table lists in-frame clones only, not all of them. This repertoire shows just under 350,000 clones, 80% to 90% found once; its top ten account for around 3%. This receptor was identified in a man between 25 and 39 years old with active or convalescent COVID-19. What was sequenced was peripheral blood. This sequence joins TRBV4-1 and TRBJ2-3, with 7 bases that match TRBD2. CDR3 sequence reads: CASSQDPSGATTDTQYF. The CDR3 DNA follows: TGCGCCAGCAGCCAAGATCCCAGCGGGGCGACTACAGATACGCAGTATTTT.